Following are 18 T cell receptor beta chains from one sample sequenced in a study of blood T cell repertoires in COVID-19. The repertoire was sequenced with immunoSEQ multiplex PCR; TCRdb's copy has only in-frame clones and lacks some. Here the sample spans fewer than 75,000 clones, 70% to 90% being singletons. The sequencing input was peripheral blood. These receptors were obtained from a man between 65 and 85 years old with acute or convalescent COVID-19.

The chain links TRBV19 to TRBJ2-7, with 7 nucleotides matching TRBD1. Trimming at V came to 6 bases and at J to 3 bases, leaving 5 bases not matched to a gene. Germline V CDR1 and CDR2: LNHDA, SQIVND (reference sequence). CDR3 length: 13 residues. CDR3 nucleotides: TGTGCCAGTAGGGACAGGACACTCTACGAGCAGTACTTC. It translates to CASRDRTLYEQYF. Full variable domain (rest looked up from reference TRBV19 and TRBJ2-7): DGGITQSPKYLFRKEGQNVTLSCEQNLNHDAMYWYRQDPGQGLRLIYYSQIVNDFQKGDIAEGYSVSREKKESFPLTVTSAQKNPTAFYLCASRDRTLYEQYFGPGTRLTVT.

V is TRBV30 and J is TRBJ2-3, with TRBD1 matching over 7 bases. V lost 0 bases to trimming and J lost 2 bases; unmatched junction nucleotides: 5. The V gene's germline CDR1 is GTSNPN and CDR2 SVGIG (reference sequence). CDR3 length: 15 residues. DNA for the CDR3: TGTGCCTGGAGTGTACAGGGGTCCTACACAGATACGCAGTATTTT. It translates to CAWSVQGSYTDTQYF.

The chain uses TRBV11-1 and TRBJ2-3, with TRBD2 matching 9 bases. CDR1 and CDR2 from the germline V gene are SGHAT and FQDESV (reference sequence). Trimming at V came to 0 bases and at J to 8 bases, leaving 6 bases not matched to a gene. This CDR3 has 15 residues. The CDR3 protein is CASSLAQGLASTQYF. The DNA of the CDR3 is TGTGCCAGCAGCTTAGCCCAGGGACTAGCTAGTACGCAGTATTTT.

This chain links TRBV5-5 with TRBJ2-3; weak D call: TRBD2 (6 bases). The CDR3 sequence is 16 residues long. Germline values: CDR1 SGHKS, CDR2 YYEKEE (reference sequence). The germline V and J ends were trimmed by 4 bases and 2 bases, with 17 bases remaining between them. CDR3 coding DNA: TGTGCCAGCAGCCCCTCGGGTGGGGGGTACACAGATACGCAGTATTTT. Encoded protein: CASSPSGGGYTDTQYF.

V is TRBV7-3 and J is TRBJ2-3; the match to TRBD2 covers 7 bases. The CDR3 consists of 16 residues. Germline CDR1 SGHTA, CDR2 FQGTGA. Trimming at V came to 4 bases and at J to 0 bases, leaving 7 bases not matched to a gene. In DNA form, the CDR3 reads TGTGCCAGCAGCTGGGGGGGACGCTCGAGCACAGATACGCAGTATTTT. Translated, it gives CASSWGGRSSTDTQYF.

CDR3 residues: CAISELGQGVRLTYEQYF. CDR3 sequence (DNA): TGTGCCATCAGTGAGCTGGGACAGGGAGTTCGTTTAACCTACGAGCAGTACTTC. The gene calls are TRBV10-3 and TRBJ2-7; 9 bases fit TRBD1. There are 18 residues in the CDR3. The V gene's germline CDR1 is ENHRY and CDR2 SYGVKD. The J segment lost 2 bases and the V segment lost 2 bases, leaving 13 bases of the junction unmatched.

The V and J genes are TRBV9 and TRBJ2-2; 13 bases align to TRBD2. The CDR3 has 17 amino acids. V lost 1 base, J lost 5 bases, and 5 bases stayed unmatched. Germline CDR1 is SGDLS and CDR2 is YYNGEE. The CDR3 spells CASSVTSGGARTGELFF. Written as DNA, the CDR3 is TGTGCCAGCAGCGTAACTAGCGGGGGGGCGAGAACCGGGGAGCTGTTTTTT.

The chain recombines TRBV10-3 with TRBJ2-2, with TRBD2 identical over 11 bases. The CDR3 has 18 amino acids. V shed 5 bases and J 2 bases; nucleotides not matched to a gene: 10. Per the germline V gene, CDR1 is ENHRY and CDR2 is SYGVKD. CDR3 sequence (DNA): TGTGCCATCAGTCCCCGACTAGCGGGGTCGGGAAACACCGGGGAGCTGTTTTTT. Translating gives CAISPRLAGSGNTGELFF.

V and J are TRBV27 and TRBJ1-6; TRBD1 aligns across 9 bases. The V segment lost 4 bases and the J segment 8 bases; nucleotides outside the gene matches: 9. There are 16 residues in the CDR3. Per germline, CDR1 MNHEY and CDR2 SMNVEV (reference sequence). The CDR3 coding sequence is TGTGCCAGCAGTTCTAGCAGGACAGGGGTACATTCACCCCTCCACTTT. The encoded protein is CASSSSRTGVHSPLHF.

The chain couples TRBV6-2 or TRBV6-3 to TRBJ1-1; D may be TRBD1 (5 bases). CDR1 is MNHEY and CDR2 is SVGEGT in the germline V gene. This CDR3 region has 16 residues. V dropped 2 bases and J dropped 2 bases, with 15 bases sitting between them. CDR3 region: CASSYPPRQINTEAFF. The CDR3 DNA follows: TGTGCCAGCAGTTACCCGCCGAGACAGATCAACACTGAAGCTTTCTTT.

V usage is TRBV7-2 and J usage is TRBJ2-7; TRBD2 might be the D (5 bases). The CDR3 totals 13 residues. Trimming stripped 1 base from V and 4 bases from J, with 8 bases between. Germline V gene sequence: CDR1 SGHTA, CDR2 FQGNSA. The CDR3 bases are TGTGCCAGCAGCTTAGGGAGAGGGTACGAGCAGTACTTC. This gives the protein CASSLGRGYEQYF.

This rearrangement joins TRBV5-8 to TRBJ1-5; TRBD1 agrees at 11 bases. There are 14 residues in the CDR3. Germline V CDR1 and CDR2: SGHTS, YDEGEE. Trimming cost V 4 bases and J 5 bases; bases outside gene matches: 2. CDR3 in amino acids: CASSRDRGDQPQHF. CDR3 coding DNA: TGTGCCAGCAGCCGGGACAGGGGGGATCAGCCCCAGCATTTT.

The V and J genes are TRBV5-1 and TRBJ2-7; 9 positions match TRBD2. CDR1 SGHRS and CDR2 YFSETQ come from the germline V gene. Germline trimming cut 1 base from V and 7 bases from J; bases unmatched to any gene: 12. CDR3 length equals 16 residues. As DNA, the CDR3 is TGCGCCAGCAGCTTGCGGGCTAGCGGGGCGGTTAGGGAGCAGTACTTC. Its translation is CASSLRASGAVREQYF.

The chain joins TRBV21-1 to TRBJ2-5; TRBD1 was called by the table and not checked on the DNA. TRBV21-1 constitutes a pseudogene. There are 14 residues in the CDR3. CDR3 sequence: CASSKGQVRETQYF. The CDR3 DNA reads TGTGCCAGCAGCAAAGGGCAGGTGCGAGAGACCCAGTACTTC.

This sequence joins TRBV18 and TRBJ2-1; 8 positions match TRBD1. J was trimmed by 1 base and V by 3 bases; bases with no gene match: 5. From germline, CDR1 is KGHSH and CDR2 LQKENI. The CDR3 spans 16 residues. The CDR3 nucleotides are TGTGCCAGCTCACCGGAGACAGGGGTGTCCTACAATGAGCAGTTCTTC. Protein sequence: CASSPETGVSYNEQFF. Full variable domain (outside the CDR3, taken from reference TRBV18 and TRBJ2-1): NAGVMQNPRHLVRRRGQEARLRCSPMKGHSHVYWYRQLPEEGLKFMVYLQKENIIDESGMPKERFSAEFPKEGPSILRIQQVVRGDSAAYFCASSPETGVSYNEQFFGPGTRLTVL.

This clone occurred a few times. J is TRBJ1-5 and V is TRBV9; the D gene is possibly TRBD1 (6 bases). Trimming removed 0 bases at V and 7 bases at J, with 14 bases between. The germline V gene has CDR1 SGDLS and CDR2 YYNGEE. This CDR3 region has 15 residues. The CDR3 spells CASSVDPQGDQPQHF. As DNA, the CDR3 is TGTGCCAGCAGCGTAGACCCACAGGGAGACCAGCCCCAGCATTTT.

The chain couples TRBV20-1 to TRBJ2-1; unclear D gene. This CDR3 has 10 amino acids. The V and J ends lost 4 bases and 7 bases respectively, with 5 bases between them. In germline, CDR1 is DFQATT, CDR2 SNEGSKA (reference sequence). For the CDR3, the DNA is TGCAGTGCTACCCGGAATGAGCAGTTCTTC. Encoded protein: CSATRNEQFF.

The V call is TRBV9, the J call TRBJ1-3, with D unclear. In germline, CDR1 is SGDLS, CDR2 YYNGEE. Trimming cost V 0 bases and J 0 bases, with 7 bases left between them. The length of the CDR3 is 15 residues. The CDR3 nucleotides read TGTGCCAGCAGCGTAGGACACCGCTCTGGAAACACCATATATTTT. As protein: CASSVGHRSGNTIYF.